This T cell receptor beta chain was profiled in a study of sequential checkpoint blockade in melanoma (dated by TCRdb to the late 2010s). General notes on the study: In a 1:1 randomization, patients received either first-line nivolumab then ipilimumab (arm A) or ipilimumab then nivolumab (arm B). Maintenance nivolumab came after both trial sequences.

TCRbeta CDR3 regions were immunosequenced from genomic DNA with the immunoSEQ Assay. Genomic DNA was amplified by bias-controlled multiplex PCR before high-throughput sequencing. From the authors' description of their analysis: To quantify the absolute abundance of each unique TCRbeta CDR3 region, the sequences were collapsed and filtered. Clonality, defined as 1 minus Pielou's evenness, was calculated using only productive rearrangements. A previously published method was used to identify clones with significantly greater frequencies in on-treatment samples than in baseline samples. TCRdb took this table from immuneACCESS and kept in-frame rearrangements with V and J called. Such tables lack part of the clones; where checked against another copy, unresolved V genes explain under half of the gap, and the rest is unexplained. From that table come the V and J calls and clone size; the DNA was used to work out D and trimming. Present in this sample are tens of thousands of clones, approximately 90% of which were seen just once. Together, the top ten hold more than 10% of the sample.

CDR1 SGHAT and CDR2 FQNNGV are derived from the germline V gene. V and J lose 4 bases and 2 bases, and a span of 12 bases separates them. The CDR3 sequence holds 14 residues, the cysteine and phenylalanine included. Just the 42-base CDR3 DNA is kept, in frame starting at base 1. Read against the paper, the sample's treatment or condition label means: randomized to nivolumab then ipilimumab (arm A) or the reverse (arm B). Prior DNA-damaging chemotherapy had not been received by any trial patient. A FACS Aria II flow cytometer was used to sort live CD3+CD8+ cells that were negative for CD19 and CD56 from thawed PBMCs. Samples were obtained from patients with melanoma enrolled in CheckMate 064, a randomized, open-label phase II trial of sequential checkpoint blockade. Peripheral blood mononuclear cells were obtained through leukapheresis, purified using Ficoll-Paque, and frozen in human serum containing about 9.3% DMSO. Immediately after sorting, the purity of the sorted blood CD3+CD8+ cells was confirmed to be >98%, and DNA was then extracted.

Worth noting for this clone: It has no known antigen specificity. Per-nucleotide qualities are absent, and no much larger clonotype sits a single base away.

Overall study outcomes, separate from this receptor: Larger, independent patient cohorts are needed to validate the response-prediction model that combines TCR metrics and mutation burden.

The clonotype was recovered from a human donor with melanoma. The sequence links TRBV11-2 to TRBJ2-7; perhaps TRBD1 is the D gene, with 6 bases matching. Sequenced here: CD8+ T cells sorted from blood (inferred from file names), sampled from a patient given nivolumab and ipilimumab in sequence. The CDR3 region reads CASSSYRDAYEQYF. The DNA sequence is given as TGTGCCAGCAGCTCCTACAGGGATGCCTACGAGCAGTACTTC.